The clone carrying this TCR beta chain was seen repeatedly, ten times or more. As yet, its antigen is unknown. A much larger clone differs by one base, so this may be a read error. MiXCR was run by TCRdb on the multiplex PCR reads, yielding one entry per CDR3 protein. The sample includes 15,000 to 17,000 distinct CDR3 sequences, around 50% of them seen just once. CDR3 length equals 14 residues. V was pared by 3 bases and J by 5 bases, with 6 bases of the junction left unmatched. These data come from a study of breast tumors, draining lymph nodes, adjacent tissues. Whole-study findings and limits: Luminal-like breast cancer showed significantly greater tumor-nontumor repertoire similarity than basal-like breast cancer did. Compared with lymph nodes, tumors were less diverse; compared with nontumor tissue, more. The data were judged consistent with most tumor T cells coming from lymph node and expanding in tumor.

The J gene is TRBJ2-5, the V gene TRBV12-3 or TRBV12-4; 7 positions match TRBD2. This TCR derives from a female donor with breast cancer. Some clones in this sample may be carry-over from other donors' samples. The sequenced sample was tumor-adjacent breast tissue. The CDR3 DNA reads TGTGCCAGCAGTTTCGCGGGAGTCATGGAGACCCAGTACTTC. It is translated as CASSFAGVMETQYF.